This section outlines one TCR beta chain sequence together with its context. Its antigen is unidentified. A read error may explain this, as a much larger clone is one base away. This sample stems from a study of molecular identifiers for immune sequencing clone quantification. Study outcomes and limitations: The share of molecules held by clones above 20 RNA copies was over 98% in effector cells and under 1% in naive cells. Spiked Jurkat TCR RNA equivalent to one cell reportedly surfaced among roughly 910,000 naive cells.

Bulk TCR libraries were made with methods that had been previously described and with listed TCR primers. TCRdb reprocessed the PCR reads via MiXCR and lists one record per CDR3 protein. This repertoire shows some 320,000 distinct CDR3 sequences, about a fifth found once; its top ten account for approximately 0.84%. A CD8+CD4-CCR7+CD45RA+ phenotype served as the sorting definition for naive CD8 T cells. The CDR3 has 13 residues. Trimming took 2 bases from V and 6 from J; bases not matched to a gene: 5. In germline, CDR1 is DFQATT, CDR2 SNEGSKA (reference sequence). The source material was naive CD8+ T cells from blood, with Jurkat cell RNA spiked in. Indicated subset: FACS-sorted CD8+CD4-CCR7+CD45RA+ naive T cells. The clonotype comes from a human donor in good health. Some libraries in this study had Jurkat cell RNA spiked in. The rearrangement links TRBV20-1 to TRBJ2-7; 9 nucleotides align to TRBD1. Here the CDR3 DNA reads TGCAGTGCTAGATGGACAGGGGTCTGCGAGCAGTACTTC. Amino acid sequence: CSARWTGVCEQYF.